The table lists the clone carrying this T cell receptor beta chain with many counts. The data were taken from a study of low-dose radiotherapy and immunotherapy resistance in tumors. Time point defined: before trial treatment. CDR3 length: 16 amino acids. Germline V CDR1 and CDR2: LGHNA, YSLEER. Trimming took off 1 base at V and 7 bases at J, with 17 bases between the two ends. Alpha- and beta-chain coverage of first-strand cDNA came from TRAV- and TRBV-specific primers. TCR amplification involved 20 PCR cycles with a constant-region primer and V-primer adapter. TCRdb re-derived calls from the reads in MiXCR, one entry per CDR3 protein. The sample lists tens of thousands of distinct CDR3 sequences, less than 30% seen once, with 6.6% in the top ten.

The source of this sequence is a male donor with rectosigmoid adenocarcinoma. The chain links TRBV4-3 to TRBJ2-4, with D unresolved. The starting material was PBMCs, obtained before treatment. CDR3 sequence reads: CASSQGAVATGNIQYF. The CDR3 DNA sequence: TGCGCCAGCAGCCAAGGGGCTGTGGCGACGGGTAACATTCAGTACTTC.